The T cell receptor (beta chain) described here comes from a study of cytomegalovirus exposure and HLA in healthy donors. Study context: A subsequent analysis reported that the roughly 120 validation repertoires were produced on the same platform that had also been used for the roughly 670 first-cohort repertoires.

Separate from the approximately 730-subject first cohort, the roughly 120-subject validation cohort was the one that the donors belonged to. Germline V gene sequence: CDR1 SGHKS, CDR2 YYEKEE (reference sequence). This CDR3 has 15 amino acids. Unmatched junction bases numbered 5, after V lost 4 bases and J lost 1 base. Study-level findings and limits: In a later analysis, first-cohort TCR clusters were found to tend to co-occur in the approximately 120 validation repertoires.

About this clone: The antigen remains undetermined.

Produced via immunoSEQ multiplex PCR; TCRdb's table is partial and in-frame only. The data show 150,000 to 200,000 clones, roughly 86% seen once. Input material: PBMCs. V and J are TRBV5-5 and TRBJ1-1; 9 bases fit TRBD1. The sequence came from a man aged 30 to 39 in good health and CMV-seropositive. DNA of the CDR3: TGTGCCAGCAGCCCGGGGACAGGGCGGAACACTGAAGCTTTCTTT. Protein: CASSPGTGRNTEAFF.